One and the same sample provided the 28 T cell receptor beta chains below, sequenced in a study of T cells in lung cancer brain metastases. The repertoire was sequenced with immunoSEQ multiplex PCR; TCRdb's copy has only in-frame clones and lacks some. Here the sample spans 4,500 or so clones, roughly 88% being singletons. Sequencing used tumor tissue from the primary lung tumor. The receptors were gathered from a woman aged 50 to 60 with non-small cell lung cancer.

This clone was counted a single time. At one end the junction does not follow the germline gene, possibly because of a read error. The V gene is TRBV10-2, the J gene TRBJ2-7; perhaps D is TRBD1 or TRBD2 (5 bases each). The germline CDR1 and CDR2 sequences are WSHSY and SAAADI. The CDR3 covers 17 residues. CDR3 loop: CANSNLFPGPLSIEQYF. The CDR3 coding sequence is TGCGCCAACAGTAATCTGTTCCCGGGACCCCTTAGCATCGAGCAGTACTTC.

As to this clone: At one end, the junction sequence differs from germline, possibly due to a read error. The CDR3 DNA reads as TGTGCTAGCAGCTTGTCCAGGGATTTGGACACTGAAGCTTTCTTT. It is translated as CASSLSRDLDTEAFF. This chain joins TRBV5-4 and TRBJ1-1; D perhaps matches TRBD1 (5 bases). Germline CDR1 SGHNT, CDR2 YYREEE (reference sequence). There are 15 residues in the CDR3. Complete variable domain (other parts from reference TRBV5-4 and TRBJ1-1): ETGVTQSPTHLIKTRGQQVTLRCSSQSGHNTVSWYQQALGQGPQFIFQYYREEENGRGNFPPRFSGLQFPNYSSELNVNALELDDSALYLCASSLSRDLDTEAFFGQGTRLTVV.

V is TRBV7-3 and J is TRBJ2-3, with 11 bases fitting TRBD2. With V trimmed by 4 bases and J by 6 bases, 3 bases remained unmatched. This CDR3 is built from 14 residues. From germline, CDR1 is SGHTA and CDR2 FQGTGA. DNA of the CDR3: TGTGCCAGCAGCTCTAGCGGGAGGTTTGATACGCAGTATTTT. Encoded protein: CASSSSGRFDTQYF.

The gene calls are TRBV29-1 and TRBJ1-1; tentative D call: TRBD1 (6 bases). Germline V gives CDR1 SQVTM, CDR2 ANQGSEA. The CDR3 extends over 15 amino acids. Trimming stripped 4 bases from V and 1 base from J, with 16 bases between. This chain's CDR3 is CSVAVPGHKNTEAFF. CDR3 in DNA: TGCAGCGTTGCAGTCCCGGGACACAAGAACACTGAAGCTTTCTTT.

The chain employs TRBV5-6 and TRBJ1-2, with D hard to call. This CDR3 comprises 15 residues. Germline V gene data show CDR1 as SGHDT and CDR2 as YYEEEE. Trimming removed 4 bases at V and 0 bases at J, with 13 bases between. The CDR3 spells CASSEVSRSNYGYTF. The CDR3 DNA sequence: TGTGCCAGCAGCGAAGTATCCCGTTCTAACTATGGCTACACCTTC.

The chain employs TRBV6-5 and TRBJ2-1, with TRBD2 matching 11 bases. The CDR3 sequence is 14 residues long. Germline CDR1 reads MNHEY; CDR2 reads SVGAGI. Trimming took 6 bases from V and 2 from J; bases not matched to a gene: 0. For the CDR3, the DNA is TGTGCCAGCAGACTAGCGGGAGCCTACAATGAGCAGTTCTTC. It specifies CASRLAGAYNEQFF.

The chain joins TRBV11-2 to TRBJ2-1; tentatively, D is TRBD1 (5 bases). This CDR3 is 12 amino acids long. Germline-derived CDR1 and CDR2 are SGHAT and FQNNGV. The V end lost 6 bases, the J end lost 8 bases, and 11 bases lay between the germline ends. CDR3 loop: CASRGVWDEQFF. As DNA, the CDR3 is TGTGCCAGCAGAGGGGTTTGGGATGAGCAGTTCTTC.

This chain joins TRBV6-5 and TRBJ2-7, with a weak D call TRBD2 (5 bases). Germline V gene lookup returns CDR1 MNHEY and CDR2 SVGAGI. The V end was cut by 10 bases, the J end by 7 bases, with 20 bases between. The CDR3 has 13 residues. CDR3 in amino acids: CAIGSGGGDEQYF. The CDR3 DNA follows: TGTGCCATCGGATCCGGAGGCGGCGATGAGCAGTACTTC.

The chain links TRBV11-2 to TRBJ2-7, with D tentatively TRBD2 (5 bases). In germline, CDR1 is SGHAT, CDR2 FQNNGV. This CDR3 contains 11 residues. V dropped 0 bases and J dropped 12 bases, with 9 bases sitting between them. DNA of the CDR3: TGTGCCAGCAGCTTAGACACTAGGAGGTACTTC. Amino acids: CASSLDTRRYF.

The chain is built from TRBV9 and TRBJ1-1; 7 nucleotides line up with TRBD1. Trimming removed 3 bases from V and 5 bases from J; junction bases left unmatched: 7. Germline CDR1 and CDR2: SGDLS and YYNGEE. The CDR3 is 14 residues long. The CDR3 nucleotides are TGTGCCAGCAGCGCGACCGACAGGGAAACTGAAGCTTTCTTT. Translation: CASSATDRETEAFF.

The V and J genes are TRBV28 and TRBJ2-3; 9 bases are shared with TRBD2. The length of the CDR3 is 14 residues. With 6 bases clipped from V and 7 bases from J, the junction kept 8 bases outside the gene matches. Germline lookup yields CDR1 MDHEN and CDR2 SYDVKM. The CDR3 here is CASRGLATTHTQYF. Written as DNA, the CDR3 is TGTGCCAGCAGAGGACTAGCGACCACCCATACGCAGTATTTT.

The sample holds a few counts of this clone. This chain links TRBV30 with TRBJ2-5; weak D call: TRBD2 (6 bases). In germline, CDR1 is GTSNPN, CDR2 SVGIG (reference sequence). Trimming cost V 0 bases and J 5 bases, with 16 bases left between them. CDR3 length equals 15 residues. The CDR3 protein is CAWSVRRPRGETQYF. Here the CDR3 DNA reads TGTGCCTGGAGTGTACGAAGGCCACGGGGGGAGACCCAGTACTTC.

The rearrangement links TRBV5-6 to TRBJ1-1; the D is unclear. This CDR3 is 15 amino acids long. Looked up from germline, CDR1 is SGHDT and CDR2 is YYEEEE. V lost 0 bases and J 0 bases, leaving 9 bases between the germline ends. The CDR3 is CASSLAHAMNTEAFF. In DNA form, the CDR3 reads TGTGCCAGCAGCTTGGCTCACGCAATGAACACTGAAGCTTTCTTT.

This sequence joins TRBV25-1 and TRBJ1-1, with D uncertain. Looked up from germline, CDR1 is MGHDK and CDR2 is SYGVNS. V lost 1 base and J lost 3, with 6 bases in between. There are 13 residues in the CDR3. The CDR3 nucleotides read TGTGCCAGCAGTGAATGGGGAGACACTGAAGCTTTCTTT. It encodes CASSEWGDTEAFF. The whole variable domain, remainder taken from reference TRBV25-1 and TRBJ1-1, is EADIYQTPRYLVIGTGKKITLECSQTMGHDKMYWYQQDPGMELHLIHYSYGVNSTEKGDLSSESTVSRIRTEHFPLTLESARPSHTSQYLCASSEWGDTEAFFGQGTRLTVV.

On this clone itself: Sequence at one end of the junction differs from germline and may be a read error. The sample contains more than one DNA sequence encoding this CDR3. The V and J genes are TRBV28 and TRBJ2-7; D is undetermined. Germline-derived CDR1 and CDR2 are MDHEN and SYDVKM. The CDR3 has 13 amino acids. In DNA form, the CDR3 reads TGTGCTAGCAGTTTAACCCATCGGAGCGAGCAGTACTTC. The encoded protein is CASSLTHRSEQYF.

This clone was recorded once. V and J are TRBV11-1 and TRBJ2-2; D may correspond to TRBD1 or TRBD2 (5 bases each). The CDR3 covers 15 residues. In germline, CDR1 is SGHAT, CDR2 FQDESV (reference sequence). V gave up 5 bases and J gave up 4 bases, with 14 bases separating them. The CDR3 is CASSPRDVPTGELFF. The CDR3 bases are TGTGCCAGCAGCCCCCGGGACGTCCCCACCGGGGAGCTGTTTTTT.

The gene calls are TRBV1 and TRBJ2-4. TRBV1 is designated a pseudogene. The CDR3 is made up of 19 amino acids. In nucleotides, the CDR3 is TGCACCAGCAGCCAGATTCCCACAACTGTCTCGGTCATCAAAAACATTCAGTACTTC. Protein product: CTSSQIPTTVSVIKNIQYF.

The chain links TRBV7-6 to TRBJ2-1; D not certain. This CDR3 is built from 13 residues. Germline-derived CDR1 and CDR2 are SGHVS and FNYEAQ. Trimming took 5 bases from V and 4 from J, leaving 9 bases between them. CDR3 amino acids: CASSRSVYNEQFF. In nucleotides, the CDR3 is TGTGCCAGCAGCCGGAGCGTATACAATGAGCAGTTCTTC.

The chain combines TRBV19 with TRBJ2-1; 10 nucleotides line up with TRBD2. The ends lost 1 base at V and 4 bases at J; junction bases unmatched: 1. Germline values: CDR1 LNHDA, CDR2 SQIVND (reference sequence). The CDR3 covers 15 residues. In nucleotides, the CDR3 is TGTGCCAGTAGTATAGTACTAGCGGGATACAATGAGCAGTTCTTC. This sequence encodes CASSIVLAGYNEQFF. Combining the CDR3 with reference TRBV19 and TRBJ2-1 gives the whole variable domain DGGITQSPKYLFRKEGQNVTLSCEQNLNHDAMYWYRQDPGQGLRLIYYSQIVNDFQKGDIAEGYSVSREKKESFPLTVTSAQKNPTAFYLCASSIVLAGYNEQFFGPGTRLTVL.

Only a few counts were recorded for this clone. The V and J genes are TRBV5-4 and TRBJ2-2; perhaps TRBD1 as D (5 bases). The germline gives CDR1 SGHNT, CDR2 YYREEE (reference sequence). The ends were cut back, 0 bases at V and 6 bases at J, with 12 bases in the middle. The length of the CDR3 is 15 residues. CDR3 nucleotide sequence: TGTGCCAGCAGCTTGGCCGGCAGGGCGGCCGGGGAGCTGTTTTTT. This translates into CASSLAGRAAGELFF.

The chain carries TRBV18 and TRBJ2-5; D is unresolved. V gave up 0 bases and J gave up 5 bases, with 4 bases separating them. This CDR3 has 12 residues. Germline V gene lookup returns CDR1 KGHSH and CDR2 LQKENI. CDR3 in amino acids: CASSPPDETQYF. CDR3 DNA sequence: TGTGCCAGCTCACCACCGGACGAGACCCAGTACTTC.

The J gene is TRBJ2-5, the V gene TRBV15, with D uncertain. Per germline, CDR1 LNHNV and CDR2 YYDKDF (reference sequence). Trimming removed 5 bases from V and 2 bases from J, with 12 bases in between. This CDR3 contains 14 residues. DNA of the CDR3: TGTGCCACCAGCTCGTGGCGCCAGCAAGAGACCCAGTACTTC. This translates into CATSSWRQQETQYF.

The chain has TRBV4-2 and TRBJ2-1, with D perhaps TRBD1 or TRBD2 (6 bases each). The germline V gene encodes CDR1 LGHNA and CDR2 YNFKEQ. Trimming took 3 bases from V and 9 from J, leaving 21 bases between them. The CDR3 runs 16 residues. The CDR3 nucleotides are TGTGCCAGCAGCCAGGGGGGCAGGACACAAGTCGCTGAGCAGTTCTTC. Protein sequence: CASSQGGRTQVAEQFF.

The chain has TRBV4-3 and TRBJ2-5, with a possible D match to TRBD2 (6 bases). Germline V lookup: CDR1 LGHNA, CDR2 YSLEER. The CDR3 has 14 amino acids. Trimming took 2 bases from V and 7 from J, leaving 14 bases between them. In DNA, the CDR3 is TGCGCCAGCAGCCAACGACTAGGAGCCGGGACCCAGTACTTC. It translates to CASSQRLGAGTQYF.

The chain couples TRBV9 to TRBJ2-3; D is ambiguous. Germline V gives CDR1 SGDLS, CDR2 YYNGEE. The CDR3 runs 14 residues. Trimming cost V 5 bases and J 0 bases, with 10 bases left between them. CDR3 residues: CASSTGPSTDTQYF. CDR3 DNA: TGTGCCAGCAGTACCGGACCGAGCACAGATACGCAGTATTTT.

This rearrangement joins TRBV10-3 to TRBJ2-3; 7 bases are a match to TRBD1. Per the germline V gene, CDR1 is ENHRY and CDR2 is SYGVKD. Losses at the gene ends were 11 bases for V and 0 bases for J; bases not matched to a gene: 8. The CDR3 sequence is 14 residues long. CDR3 sequence (DNA): TGTGCCGCATGGGACAGTACTAGCACAGATACGCAGTATTTT. Amino acid sequence: CAAWDSTSTDTQYF.

The rearrangement links TRBV28 to TRBJ2-1, with 9 bases identical to TRBD1. Trimming cost V 4 bases and J 10 bases; bases outside gene matches: 5. Germline CDR1 and CDR2: MDHEN and SYDVKM. The CDR3 extends over 13 amino acids. The CDR3 DNA sequence: TGTGCCAGCAGTTGGACAGGGGAATGGGAGCAGTTCTTC. It is translated as CASSWTGEWEQFF.

The J gene is TRBJ1-4, the V gene TRBV4-1; D remains unclear. Trimming cost V 4 bases and J 0 bases, with 9 bases left between them. The germline gives CDR1 MGHRA, CDR2 YSYEKL. The CDR3 runs 15 residues. CDR3 coding DNA: TGCGCCAGCAGCCGCCCAACTGCAACTAATGAAAAACTGTTTTTT. As protein: CASSRPTATNEKLFF.